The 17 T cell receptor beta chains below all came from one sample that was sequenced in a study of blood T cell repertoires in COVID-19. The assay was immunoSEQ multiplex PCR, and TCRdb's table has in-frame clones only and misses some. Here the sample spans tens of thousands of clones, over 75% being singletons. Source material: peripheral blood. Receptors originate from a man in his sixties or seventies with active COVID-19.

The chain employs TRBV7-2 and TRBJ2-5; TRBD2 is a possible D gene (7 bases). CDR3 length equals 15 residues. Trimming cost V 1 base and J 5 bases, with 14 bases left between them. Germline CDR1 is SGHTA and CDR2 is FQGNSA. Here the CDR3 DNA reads TGTGCCAGCAGCTTAGTTGTGGGAGGGGGGGAGACCCAGTACTTC. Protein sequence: CASSLVVGGGETQYF.

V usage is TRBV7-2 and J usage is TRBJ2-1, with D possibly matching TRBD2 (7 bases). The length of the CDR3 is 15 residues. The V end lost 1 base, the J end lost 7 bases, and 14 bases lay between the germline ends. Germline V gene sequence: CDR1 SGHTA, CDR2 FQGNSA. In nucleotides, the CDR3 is TGTGCCAGCAGCTTAGTAGGGGGGGGGCGGAATGAGCAGTTCTTC. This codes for CASSLVGGGRNEQFF.

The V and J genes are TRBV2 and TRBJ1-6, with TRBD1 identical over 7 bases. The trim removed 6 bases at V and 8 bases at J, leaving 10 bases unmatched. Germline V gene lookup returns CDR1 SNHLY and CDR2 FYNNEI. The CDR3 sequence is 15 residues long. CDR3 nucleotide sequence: TGTGCCAGCAGAAGGTCTTCTGGGACAGATTCACCCCTCCACTTT. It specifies CASRRSSGTDSPLHF.

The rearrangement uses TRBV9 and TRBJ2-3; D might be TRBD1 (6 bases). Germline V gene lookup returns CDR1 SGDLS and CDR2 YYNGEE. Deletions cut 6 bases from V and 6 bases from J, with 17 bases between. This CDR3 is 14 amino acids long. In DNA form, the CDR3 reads TGTGCCAGCACCACAGGGTCCCTCTTGGATACGCAGTATTTT. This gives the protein CASTTGSLLDTQYF.

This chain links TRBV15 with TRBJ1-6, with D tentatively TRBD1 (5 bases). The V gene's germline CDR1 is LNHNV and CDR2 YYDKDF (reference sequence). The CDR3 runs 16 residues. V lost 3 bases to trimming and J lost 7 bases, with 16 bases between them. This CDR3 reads CATSSNGGLENSPLHF. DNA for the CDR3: TGTGCCACCAGCAGCAACGGGGGTTTGGAAAATTCACCCCTCCACTTT.

DNA for the CDR3: TGTGCCAGTCCGGGGACAGGGGGCGCTTTTGCCGGTGCCAGAATGAACACTGAAGCTTTCTTT. Protein product: CASPGTGGAFAGARMNTEAFF. The chain couples TRBV28 to TRBJ1-1; 12 bases map to TRBD1. Germline CDR1 and CDR2: MDHEN and SYDVKM. V dropped 9 bases and J dropped 0; count of bases not matched to a gene: 23. This CDR3 is 21 amino acids long.

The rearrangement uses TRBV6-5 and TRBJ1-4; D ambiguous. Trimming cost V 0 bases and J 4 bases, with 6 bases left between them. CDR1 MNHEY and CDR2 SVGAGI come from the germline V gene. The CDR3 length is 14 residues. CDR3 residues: CASSYSRVNEKLFF. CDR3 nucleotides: TGTGCCAGCAGTTACTCTAGAGTTAATGAAAAACTGTTTTTT.

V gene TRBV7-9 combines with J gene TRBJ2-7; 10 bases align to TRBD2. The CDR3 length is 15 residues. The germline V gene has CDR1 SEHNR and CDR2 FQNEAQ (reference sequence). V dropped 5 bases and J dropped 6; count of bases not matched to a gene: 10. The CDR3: CASSRASGGAGEQYF. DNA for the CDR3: TGTGCCAGCAGCCGGGCCAGCGGGGGGGCCGGCGAGCAGTACTTC.

The CDR3 is CASAEAPTDTQYF. CDR3 DNA: TGTGCCAGCGCCGAAGCCCCCACAGATACGCAGTATTTT. The gene calls are TRBV5-8 and TRBJ2-3; D is undetermined. In germline, CDR1 is SGHTS, CDR2 YDEGEE. V was cut by 7 bases and J by 2 bases, with 11 bases left in between. This CDR3 has 13 amino acids.

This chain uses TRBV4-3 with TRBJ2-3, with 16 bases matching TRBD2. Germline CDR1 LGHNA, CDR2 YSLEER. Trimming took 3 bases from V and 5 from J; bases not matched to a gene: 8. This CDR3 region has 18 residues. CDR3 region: CASSHEGTSGGAVDTQYF. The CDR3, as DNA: TGCGCCAGCAGCCACGAGGGGACTAGCGGGGGGGCGGTAGATACGCAGTATTTT.

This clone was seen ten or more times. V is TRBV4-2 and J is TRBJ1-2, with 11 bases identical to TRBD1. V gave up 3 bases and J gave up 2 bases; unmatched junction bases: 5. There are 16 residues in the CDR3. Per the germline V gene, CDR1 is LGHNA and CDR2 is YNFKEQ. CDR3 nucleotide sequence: TGTGCCAGCAGCCAGGCAGGGACAGGGGGAAACTATGGCTACACCTTC. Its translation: CASSQAGTGGNYGYTF.

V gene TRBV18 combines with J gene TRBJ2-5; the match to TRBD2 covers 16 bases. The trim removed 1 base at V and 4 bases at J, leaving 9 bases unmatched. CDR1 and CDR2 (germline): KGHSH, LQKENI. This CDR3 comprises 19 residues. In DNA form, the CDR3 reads TGTGCCAGCTCACCACGCGGGACTAGCGGGGGGGCCTTGAGAGAGACCCAGTACTTC. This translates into CASSPRGTSGGALRETQYF. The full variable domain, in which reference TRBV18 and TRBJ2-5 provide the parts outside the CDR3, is NAGVMQNPRHLVRRRGQEARLRCSPMKGHSHVYWYRQLPEEGLKFMVYLQKENIIDESGMPKERFSAEFPKEGPSILRIQQVVRGDSAAYFCASSPRGTSGGALRETQYFGPGTRLLVL.

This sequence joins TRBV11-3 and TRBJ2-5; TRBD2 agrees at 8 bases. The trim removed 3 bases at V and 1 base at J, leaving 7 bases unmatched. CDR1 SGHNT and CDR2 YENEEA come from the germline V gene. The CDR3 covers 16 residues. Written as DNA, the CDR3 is TGTGCCAGCAGCTTCGGCGCGGCGGGGGGCCAAGAGACCCAGTACTTC. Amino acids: CASSFGAAGGQETQYF.

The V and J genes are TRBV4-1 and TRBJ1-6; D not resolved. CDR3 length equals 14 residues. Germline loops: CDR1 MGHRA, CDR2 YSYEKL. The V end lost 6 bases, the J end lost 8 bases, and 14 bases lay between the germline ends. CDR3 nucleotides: TGCGCCAGCAGTCTCCAATTCCAGGATTCACCCCTCCACTTT. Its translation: CASSLQFQDSPLHF.

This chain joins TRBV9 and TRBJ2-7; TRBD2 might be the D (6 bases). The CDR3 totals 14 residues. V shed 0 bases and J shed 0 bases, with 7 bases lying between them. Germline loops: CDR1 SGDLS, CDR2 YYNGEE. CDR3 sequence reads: CASSVGGDSYEQYF. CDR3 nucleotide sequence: TGTGCCAGCAGCGTAGGGGGGGACTCCTACGAGCAGTACTTC.

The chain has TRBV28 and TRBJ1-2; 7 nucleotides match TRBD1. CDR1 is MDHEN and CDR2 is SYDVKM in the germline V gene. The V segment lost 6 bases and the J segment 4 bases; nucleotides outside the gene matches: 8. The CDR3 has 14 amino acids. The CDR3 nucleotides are TGTGCCAGCAGCCCGACCGACAGGGTCTATGGCTACACCTTC. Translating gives CASSPTDRVYGYTF.

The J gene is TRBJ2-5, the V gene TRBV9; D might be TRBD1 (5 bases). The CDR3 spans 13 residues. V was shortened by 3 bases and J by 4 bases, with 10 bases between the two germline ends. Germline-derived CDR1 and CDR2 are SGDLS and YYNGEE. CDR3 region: CASSGTQGETQYF. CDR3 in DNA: TGTGCCAGCAGCGGGACCCAGGGAGAGACCCAGTACTTC.